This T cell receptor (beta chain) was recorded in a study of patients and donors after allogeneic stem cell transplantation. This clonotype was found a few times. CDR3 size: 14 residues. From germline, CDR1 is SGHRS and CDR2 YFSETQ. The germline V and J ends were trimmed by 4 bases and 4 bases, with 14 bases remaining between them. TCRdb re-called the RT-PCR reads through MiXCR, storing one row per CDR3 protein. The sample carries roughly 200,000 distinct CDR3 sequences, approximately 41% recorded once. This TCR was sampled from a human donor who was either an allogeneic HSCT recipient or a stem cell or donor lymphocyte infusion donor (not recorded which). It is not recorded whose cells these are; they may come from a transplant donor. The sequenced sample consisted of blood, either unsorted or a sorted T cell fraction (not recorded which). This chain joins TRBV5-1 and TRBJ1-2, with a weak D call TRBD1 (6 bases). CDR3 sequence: CASSQGTRTYGYTF. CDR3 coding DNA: TGCGCCAGCAGCCAGGGGACACGGACCTATGGCTACACCTTC.